This record looks at one TCR beta chain sequence and its context. This sample was included in a study of blood T cell repertoires in COVID-19. Study information: The origin of the acute and convalescent COVID-19 samples was the United States, Italy and Spain. PBMCs, B-cell-depleted T cells, or T cells provided the cDNA or gDNA that made up the material.

The CDR3 covers 16 residues. V gave up 4 bases and J gave up 5 bases; unmatched junction bases: 7. Germline-derived CDR1 and CDR2 are SGHDT and YYEEEE. In the original processing: Scientists estimated how many nucleated cells there were by amplifying reference gene primers. The protocol was immunoSEQ multiplex PCR, while the TCRdb copy is restricted to in-frame clones and leaves out a portion. V, J and clone size are taken as reported in that table, and D and trimming were inferred from the DNA itself. The sample lists about 200,000 clones; roughly nine tenths were seen once. Sequencing input: peripheral blood. J is TRBJ2-5 and V is TRBV5-6, with TRBD2 identical over 14 bases. The source is a woman in her seventies with acute or convalescent COVID-19. The CDR3 spells CASSAYRTSGRETQYF. The CDR3 region has the DNA TGTGCCAGCAGCGCTTATCGGACTAGCGGGAGGGAGACCCAGTACTTC.